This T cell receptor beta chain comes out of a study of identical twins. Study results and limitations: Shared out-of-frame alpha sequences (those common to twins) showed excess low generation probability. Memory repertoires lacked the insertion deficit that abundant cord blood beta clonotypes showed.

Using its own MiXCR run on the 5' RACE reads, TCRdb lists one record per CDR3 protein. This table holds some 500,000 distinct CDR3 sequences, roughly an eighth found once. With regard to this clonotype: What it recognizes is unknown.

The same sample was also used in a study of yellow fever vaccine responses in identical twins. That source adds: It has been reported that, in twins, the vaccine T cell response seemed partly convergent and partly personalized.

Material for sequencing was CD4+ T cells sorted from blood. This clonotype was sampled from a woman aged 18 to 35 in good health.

CDR3 amino acids: CASTFGGGASGYTF. The CDR3 nucleotides are TGTGCCAGCACCTTTGGGGGGGGGGCGTCGGGCTACACCTTC. The rearrangement joins TRBV12-3 or TRBV12-4 to TRBJ1-2; a weak D match, TRBD1 (6 bases). CDR3 length: 14 residues. V gave up 7 bases and J gave up 8 bases, with 20 bases separating them.